The 31 T cell receptor beta chains reported below all come from one sample, sequenced in a study of CD8+CD57+ T cells in acquired aplastic anemia. Only patients with CD8+CD57+ cell expansion on flow cytometry were chosen for sequencing. Using genomic DNA as the template, TCR beta VDJ and CDR3 profiling was carried out. Each CDR3 protein gets one entry after TCRdb re-called the reads with MiXCR. The sample yields some 200,000 distinct CDR3 sequences, 48% seen once. Material: sorted CD4+, CD8+, or CD8+CD57+ T cells (not recorded which) from PBMCs. The receptors here all came from a human donor with aplastic anemia.

This clonotype was observed at least ten times. The chain links TRBV7-8 to TRBJ1-4; D remains unclear. The V gene's germline CDR1 is SGHVS and CDR2 FQNEAQ. The CDR3 length is 15 residues. Trimming stripped 4 bases from V and 4 bases from J, with 13 bases between. CDR3 sequence: CASSSTRGNNEKLFF. CDR3 nucleotide sequence: TGTGCCAGCAGCTCCACCCGGGGAAATAATGAAAAACTGTTTTTT.

V usage is TRBV24-1 and J usage is TRBJ2-3, with D tentatively TRBD2 (5 bases). There are 17 residues in the CDR3. CDR1 KGHDR and CDR2 SFDVKD come from the germline V gene. Deletions cut 1 base from V and 1 base from J, with 14 bases between. The CDR3 protein is CATSDFALRDGTDTQYF. The CDR3 coding sequence is TGTGCCACCAGTGATTTTGCCCTCCGGGATGGCACAGATACGCAGTATTTT.

The chain uses TRBV2 and TRBJ1-5; a possible D gene is TRBD1 (6 bases). The V gene's germline CDR1 is SNHLY and CDR2 FYNNEI. V lost 7 bases to trimming and J lost 0 bases, with 10 bases between them. CDR3 length equals 14 residues. CDR3 residues: CASNQQGSNQPQHF. CDR3 in DNA: TGTGCCAGCAATCAACAGGGTAGCAATCAGCCCCAGCATTTT.

The chain recombines TRBV29-1 with TRBJ2-4; no clear D gene. Germline lookup yields CDR1 SQVTM and CDR2 ANQGSEA. Trimming removed 3 bases from V and 5 bases from J, with 17 bases in between. This CDR3 region has 15 residues. In DNA form, the CDR3 reads TGCAGCGTTGAGGCGTATGCCTTTGGCCAAAACATTCAGTACTTC. It specifies CSVEAYAFGQNIQYF.

The genes are TRBV29-1 and TRBJ1-1; D is undetermined. The CDR3 spans 12 residues. Trimming shortened V by 5 bases and J by 0 bases, and 7 bases separated the two germline ends. Per the germline V gene, CDR1 is SQVTM and CDR2 is ANQGSEA. Written as DNA, the CDR3 is TGCAGCGTTAGAACGTTGAACACTGAAGCTTTCTTT. This encodes CSVRTLNTEAFF.

This clonotype was observed many times. The V gene is TRBV20-1, the J gene TRBJ2-1; D remains ambiguous. The germline gives CDR1 DFQATT, CDR2 SNEGSKA (reference sequence). The V gene lost 0 bases and the J gene lost 6 bases, with 15 bases spanning the gap. The CDR3 has 15 amino acids. CDR3: CSARDPVLSLNEQFF. DNA of the CDR3: TGCAGTGCTAGAGATCCAGTGTTGTCTCTCAATGAGCAGTTCTTC.

This clonotype was found a few times. The J gene is TRBJ1-3, the V gene TRBV3-1; D ambiguous. Germline V CDR1 and CDR2: LGHDT, YNNKEL (reference sequence). This CDR3 has 16 residues. Trimming took 0 bases from V and 4 from J, leaving 13 bases between them. In DNA form, the CDR3 reads TGTGCCAGCAGCCAAGATGCCGCAGGCTTCGGAAACACCATATATTTT. Protein sequence: CASSQDAAGFGNTIYF. Supplemented by reference TRBV3-1 and TRBJ1-3, the full variable domain reads DTAVSQTPKYLVTQMGNDKSIKCEQNLGHDTMYWYKQDSKKFLKIMFSYNNKELIINETVPNRFSPKSPDKAHLNLHINSLELGDSAVYFCASSQDAAGFGNTIYFGEGSWLTVV.

The rearrangement uses TRBV5-1 and TRBJ1-1; 7 nucleotides match TRBD1. Unmatched junction bases numbered 9, after V lost 0 bases and J lost 7 bases. Looked up from germline, CDR1 is SGHRS and CDR2 is YFSETQ. The CDR3 is 15 residues long. The CDR3 nucleotides read TGCGCCAGCAGCTTGGTCCAACAGGGGCGGGGTGAAGCTTTCTTT. The encoded protein is CASSLVQQGRGEAFF.

The chain recombines TRBV29-1 with TRBJ1-2; 8 nucleotides match TRBD1. CDR1 is SQVTM and CDR2 is ANQGSEA in the germline V gene. The length of the CDR3 is 15 residues. J was trimmed by 0 bases and V by 1 base; bases with no gene match: 4. The CDR3 region has the DNA TGCAGCGTTGAAGTAGGGACAGGAGCTAACTATGGCTACACCTTC. It encodes CSVEVGTGANYGYTF.

The chain is built from TRBV20-1 and TRBJ1-2; the match to TRBD1 covers 7 bases. Trimming at V came to 5 bases and at J to 3 bases, leaving 3 bases not matched to a gene. CDR1 is DFQATT and CDR2 is SNEGSKA in the germline V gene (reference sequence). The CDR3 has 12 amino acids. The CDR3 is CSAPGTDYGYTF. The DNA of the CDR3 is TGCAGTGCTCCCGGGACAGACTATGGCTACACCTTC.

Regarding this clonotype: A much more abundant neighbour one base away suggests this may be a read error. The V and J genes are TRBV5-1 and TRBJ1-1; tentative D call: TRBD1 (5 bases). The CDR3 spans 15 residues. Germline loops: CDR1 SGHRS, CDR2 YFSETQ. CDR3 amino acids: CASSFQGFSGTEASF. The CDR3 DNA follows: TGCGCCAGCAGCTTTCAGGGCTTTTCTGGCACTGAAGCTTCCTTT.

CDR3 sequence (DNA): TGTGCCAGCAGTGAATCAGAGTTTAACTATGGCTACACCTTC. Protein sequence: CASSESEFNYGYTF. The chain couples TRBV6-1 to TRBJ1-2; D gene uncertain. This CDR3 comprises 14 residues. V lost 2 bases and J 1 base, leaving 8 bases between the germline ends. CDR1 and CDR2 from the germline V gene are MNHNS and SASEGT.

This clonotype was seen just once. The chain joins TRBV5-1 to TRBJ1-1; TRBD1 matches at 7 bases. CDR3 length: 14 amino acids. The ends lost 9 bases at V and 1 base at J; junction bases unmatched: 9. Looked up from germline, CDR1 is SGHRS and CDR2 is YFSETQ. This CDR3 is CATTTGIENTEAFF. CDR3 sequence (DNA): TGCGCCACCACGACAGGGATAGAGAACACTGAAGCTTTCTTT.

This chain uses TRBV7-2 with TRBJ2-5; D is undetermined. This CDR3 comprises 14 residues. Trimming took off 4 bases at V and 3 bases at J, with 12 bases between the two ends. Germline V gene sequence: CDR1 SGHTA, CDR2 FQGNSA. The CDR3 DNA is TGTGCCAGCAGCTCGCCGACGAGAAAAGAGACCCAGTACTTC. This codes for CASSSPTRKETQYF.

Worth noting for this clonotype: This may be a read error: a much more frequent sequence differs by one nucleotide. The V and J genes are TRBV10-3 and TRBJ1-2; D is unclear. CDR3 length: 14 residues. V shed 6 bases and J shed 3 bases, with 14 bases lying between them. Per germline, CDR1 ENHRY and CDR2 SYGVKD. The chain's CDR3 is CAISRLLGYYGYTF. CDR3 DNA sequence: TGTGCCATCAGCCGCCTTCTGGGTTACTATGGCTACACCTTC.

With respect to this clonotype: A much larger clone differs by one base, so this may be a read error. J is TRBJ2-1 and V is TRBV25-1; no clear D gene. CDR3 length equals 13 residues. In germline, CDR1 is MGHDK, CDR2 SYGVNS. CDR3 sequence: CASRLISANEQLF. As DNA, the CDR3 is TGTGCCAGCAGACTCATCAGCGCCAATGAGCAGCTCTTC.

This clonotype has a count of ten or more. The chain recombines TRBV3-1 with TRBJ2-7; 8 nucleotides match TRBD2. The junction had 4 bases not matched to a gene; V was cut back by 4 bases and J by 2 bases. The CDR3 has 14 residues. CDR1 and CDR2 (germline): LGHDT, YNNKEL (reference sequence). The CDR3 reads CASSPGRGAYEQYF. The DNA for the CDR3 is TGTGCCAGCAGCCCAGGGCGGGGGGCCTACGAGCAGTACTTC.

The chain uses TRBV7-3 and TRBJ1-3; D unresolved. This CDR3 has 13 residues. Germline values: CDR1 SGHTA, CDR2 FQGTGA. V gave up 8 bases and J gave up 0 bases, with 8 bases separating them. CDR3 DNA sequence: TGTGCCAGCGCAGCAAACTCTGGAAACACCATATATTTT. As protein: CASAANSGNTIYF. The whole variable domain, filled in from reference TRBV7-3 and TRBJ1-3, reads GAGVSQTPSNKVTEKGKYVELRCDPISGHTALYWYRQSLGQGPEFLIYFQGTGAADDSGLPNDRFFAVRPEGSVSTLKIQRTERGDSAVYLCASAANSGNTIYFGEGSWLTVV.

In this sample, this clonotype turned up many times. This chain uses TRBV7-9 with TRBJ1-5; D call uncertain. Per germline, CDR1 SEHNR and CDR2 FQNEAQ (reference sequence). V shed 0 bases and J shed 0 bases, with 6 bases lying between them. The CDR3 contains 15 residues. CDR3 protein: CASSLAGNSNQPQHF. The CDR3 bases are TGTGCCAGCAGCTTAGCAGGGAATAGCAATCAGCCCCAGCATTTT.

The chain has TRBV2 and TRBJ1-3, with TRBD1 matching 7 bases. Looked up from germline, CDR1 is SNHLY and CDR2 is FYNNEI. This CDR3 region has 14 residues. Trimming took 6 bases from V and 2 from J; bases not matched to a gene: 4. The CDR3 DNA follows: TGTGCCAGCAGCGGGGGGACAGCTGGAAACACCATATATTTT. It specifies CASSGGTAGNTIYF. The variable domain in full, completed from reference TRBV2 and TRBJ1-3, reads EPEVTQTPSHQVTQMGQEVILRCVPISNHLYFYWYRQILGQKVEFLVSFYNNEISEKSEIFDDQFSVERPDGSNFTLKIRSTKLEDSAMYFCASSGGTAGNTIYFGEGSWLTVV.

This clonotype was seen a few times. This chain joins TRBV3-1 and TRBJ2-1; maybe TRBD2 (5 bases). The CDR3 has 14 amino acids. The V end was cut by 0 bases, the J end by 12 bases, with 15 bases between. Germline loops: CDR1 LGHDT, CDR2 YNNKEL (reference sequence). CDR3 region: CASSQDLVAWAQFF. The CDR3, as DNA: TGTGCCAGCAGCCAAGATCTTGTAGCGTGGGCGCAGTTCTTC.

In this sample, this clonotype turned up many times. The DNA of the CDR3 is TGTGCCAGCAGCTTAGCGTCTAGCGGGGGGGAGACCCAGTACTTC. Protein product: CASSLASSGGETQYF. This chain uses TRBV7-2 with TRBJ2-5; 11 bases align to TRBD2. Trimming took 0 bases from V and 5 from J; bases not matched to a gene: 2. Germline V gene data show CDR1 as SGHTA and CDR2 as FQGNSA. This CDR3 has 15 residues.

This clonotype was seen ten or more times. V and J are TRBV4-2 and TRBJ2-3, with 9 bases matching TRBD2. Unmatched junction bases numbered 4, after V lost 0 bases and J lost 3 bases. The germline gives CDR1 LGHNA, CDR2 YNFKEQ. The CDR3 has 16 amino acids. CDR3 loop: CASSQDTSGGTDTQYF. CDR3 nucleotide sequence: TGTGCCAGCAGCCAAGATACCAGCGGGGGGACAGATACGCAGTATTTT.

The V call is TRBV2, the J call TRBJ1-2; D is unresolved. CDR1 SNHLY and CDR2 FYNNEI come from the germline V gene. This CDR3 region has 12 residues. V shed 11 bases and J shed 2 bases, with 12 bases lying between them. CDR3 residues: CASTDGNYGYTF. The CDR3, as DNA: TGTGCCTCCACGGACGGAAACTATGGCTACACCTTC.

This chain uses TRBV24-1 with TRBJ2-3, with D perhaps TRBD2 (5 bases). There are 15 residues in the CDR3. V lost 4 bases, J lost 11 bases, and 21 bases lay in between. CDR1 is KGHDR, CDR2 SFDVKD, per germline. CDR3 in DNA: TGTGCCACCAGTGACTCAATCCACCCTAGCCGCATGCAGTATTTT. This gives the protein CATSDSIHPSRMQYF.

This clonotype was seen at least ten times. The chain joins TRBV25-1 to TRBJ2-5; TRBD2 is a possible D gene (6 bases). This CDR3 has 17 residues. Trimming removed 3 bases from V and 1 base from J, with 18 bases in between. Germline V CDR1 and CDR2: MGHDK, SYGVNS. CDR3: CASSDSRGAGIQETQYF. Written as DNA, the CDR3 is TGTGCCAGCAGTGATTCGCGGGGCGCGGGAATCCAAGAGACCCAGTACTTC.

Regarding this clonotype: The conserved final phenylalanine or tryptophan is absent from the CDR3, which likely points to a read error. The DNA is left out, because the CDR3 cannot be placed on it with certainty; the CDR3 is given as TCRdb lists it. The gene calls are TRBV20-1 and TRBJ2-6; the table calls TRBD2, which could not be checked here. The germline V gene encodes CDR1 DFQATT and CDR2 SNEGSKA (reference sequence). The CDR3 totals 8 residues, both ends included. The CDR3 loop reads CSARDLGG.

The chain recombines TRBV29-1 with TRBJ2-1; D perhaps matches TRBD1 (5 bases). This CDR3 has 15 residues. Germline values: CDR1 SQVTM, CDR2 ANQGSEA. CDR3 in amino acids: CSKAWRRGSYNEQFF. CDR3 nucleotides: TGCAGTAAAGCCTGGCGAAGGGGTTCCTACAATGAGCAGTTCTTC.

Here the CDR3 reads CASSGDRGDTGELFF. The CDR3 DNA reads TGCGCCAGCAGCGGGGACAGGGGAGACACCGGGGAGCTGTTTTTT. The J gene is TRBJ2-2, the V gene TRBV5-1; 10 bases agree with TRBD1. CDR1 and CDR2 (germline): SGHRS, YFSETQ. The CDR3 extends over 15 amino acids. V lost 4 bases to trimming and J lost 3 bases; unmatched junction nucleotides: 3.

This sequence joins TRBV7-8 and TRBJ2-5, with 10 bases matching TRBD2. The CDR3 loop spans 13 amino acids. V gave up 8 bases and J gave up 4 bases; unmatched junction bases: 4. Germline V CDR1 and CDR2: SGHVS, FQNEAQ. The CDR3 loop reads CASPSGRGETQYF. The CDR3, as DNA: TGTGCCAGCCCTAGCGGGAGAGGAGAGACCCAGTACTTC.

The gene calls are TRBV4-1 and TRBJ2-1; D call uncertain. The CDR3 runs 11 residues. The V end was cut by 1 base, the J end by 8 bases, with 3 bases between. The V gene's germline CDR1 is MGHRA and CDR2 YSYEKL. The CDR3 spells CASSQVDEQFF. The DNA for the CDR3 is TGCGCCAGCAGCCAAGTTGATGAGCAGTTCTTC.